One T cell receptor (beta chain) is described in this entry. This entry comes from a study of T cell changes during pregnancy in multiple sclerosis. This CDR3 has 15 residues. V lost 4 bases, J lost 4 bases, and 9 bases stayed unmatched. Germline assignment: CDR1 MNHEY and CDR2 SMNVEV (reference sequence). Some clones are missing from TCRdb's copy, which holds only in-frame ones; the method was immunoSEQ multiplex PCR. The data show 85,000 to 95,000 clones, 91% seen once. The clonotype originates from a female donor in good health, enrolled as a control in a pregnancy study. The sample here was peripheral blood, taken after pregnancy. V and J are TRBV27 and TRBJ2-7; 8 bases are a match to TRBD2. This CDR3 is CASSSPGLGSYEQYF. The CDR3 DNA is TGTGCCAGCAGTTCGCCGGGACTAGGTTCTTACGAGCAGTACTTC.